These T cell receptor beta chains were read from a single sample in a study of blood T cells in healthy people across ages. TCRdb passed the 5' RACE reads through MiXCR, listing each CDR3 protein once. This sample has 1.5 million or so distinct CDR3 sequences, with about 45% found just once. The sample taken for sequencing was blood. These receptors came from a woman aged 18 to 35 in good health. Both conserved end residues are part of each CDR3. The D gene is left open where the match is weak. A clone size is listed for some rows: how often the clone was seen (once, few, many), or a class if it is expanded.

J,size,D,V,CDR3,DNA
TRBJ1-2,-,TRBD1,TRBV27,CASRPTGPGDGYTF,TGTGCCAGCAGGCCGACAGGGCCGGGAGATGGCTACACCTTC
TRBJ2-3,few,-,TRBV6-5,CASSYRLESDTQYF,TGTGCCAGCAGTTACAGACTAGAATCAGATACGCAGTATTTT
TRBJ2-2,-,-,TRBV12-3/TRBV12-4,CASSLSAGANTGELFF,TGTGCCAGCAGTTTGAGTGCAGGGGCGAACACCGGGGAGCTGTTTTTT
TRBJ2-5,few,-,TRBV5-1,CASSLEVLAGAYQETQYF,TGCGCCAGCAGCTTGGAGGTTCTGGCGGGGGCCTACCAAGAGACCCAGTACTTC
TRBJ1-6,few,-,TRBV7-9,CASSKHGGYNSPLHF,TGTGCCAGCAGCAAACATGGAGGGTATAATTCACCCCTCCACTTT
TRBJ1-1,-,TRBD1,TRBV12-3/TRBV12-4,CAGSLGATGLGTEAFF,TGTGCCGGCAGTTTAGGGGCGACAGGGCTGGGCACTGAAGCTTTCTTT
TRBJ1-5,-,TRBD1,TRBV28,CASRFWGDRDNNQPQHF,TGTGCCAGCAGGTTTTGGGGGGACAGGGATAACAATCAGCCCCAGCATTTT
TRBJ1-6,-,-,TRBV5-5,CASSLVGRGDSPLHF,TGTGCCAGCAGCTTGGTTGGCAGGGGCGATTCACCCCTCCACTTT
TRBJ1-3,-,-,TRBV2,CASSENTLSGNTIYF,TGTGCCAGCAGTGAAAACACGCTCTCTGGAAACACCATATATTTT
TRBJ2-1,-,-,TRBV28,CASSPFGRRWNEQFF,TGTGCCAGCAGTCCCTTCGGCCGCCGGTGGAATGAGCAGTTCTTC
TRBJ2-4,-,-,TRBV13,CASNTRGDKNIQYF,TGTGCCAGTAATACCAGGGGCGACAAAAACATTCAGTACTTC
TRBJ1-4,-,TRBD1,TRBV4-1,CASSQGAGQGNEKLFF,TGCGCCAGCAGCCAAGGTGCGGGACAGGGGAATGAAAAACTGTTTTTT
TRBJ1-6,once,-,TRBV7-2,CASSLRSGNSPLHF,TGTGCCAGCAGCTTAAGGAGCGGCAATTCACCCCTCCACTTT
TRBJ2-5,-,TRBD1,TRBV5-1,CASSVTGDGAQYF,TGCGCCAGCAGCGTGACAGGGGATGGAGCCCAGTACTTC
TRBJ2-7,few,TRBD2,TRBV5-1,CASSWLTSGAANEQYF,TGCGCCAGCAGCTGGTTGACTAGCGGGGCAGCCAATGAGCAGTACTTC
TRBJ2-5,-,-,TRBV7-6,CASSLDLGGTQYF,TGTGCCAGCAGCTTGGATCTGGGGGGGACCCAGTACTTC
TRBJ2-3,-,-,TRBV29-1,CCVDKATDTQYF,TGCTGCGTAGACAAGGCCACAGATACGCAGTATTTT
TRBJ1-6,-,-,TRBV4-3,CASSQDGHYNSPLHF,TGCGCCAGCAGCCAAGACGGACACTATAATTCACCCCTCCACTTT
TRBJ2-3,few,TRBD2,TRBV6-6,CASSYGLAGGSTDTQYF,TGTGCCAGCAGTTACGGGCTAGCGGGAGGGAGTACAGATACGCAGTATTTT
TRBJ1-2,few,TRBD1,TRBV12-3/TRBV12-4,CASTPAGGTKNRYGYTF,TGTGCCAGCACCCCGGCAGGGGGAACGAAAAATAGATATGGCTACACCTTC